Sequencing of this T cell receptor (beta chain) was carried out in a study of T cells in Graves' hyperthyroidism and ophthalmopathy. Not enrolled were patients with uncontrolled infection, other autoimmune disease, pregnancy or lactation. This CDR3 has 13 residues. Looked up from germline, CDR1 is GTSNPN and CDR2 is SVGIG (reference sequence). Deletions cut 0 bases from V and 1 base from J, with 7 bases between. This clonotype showed up just a few times. Its specificity is not known. Study-wide results and limits: Stable hyperthyroidism was told apart from ophthalmopathy by a model built on 13 V-J features. Ophthalmopathy onset followed model prediction by a median roughly 6 months. Most clonotypes expanded in the thyroid (above 0.001) were also present in blood.

The investigators amplified TCR beta CDR3 regions from RNA transcripts. Initially, a first-round RT-PCR of the TCR CDR3 employed the HTBI primer set. TCRdb analysed the multiplex PCR reads with MiXCR anew, one entry per CDR3 protein. The data contain 490,000 or so distinct CDR3 sequences, about 45% of them seen just once; the ten biggest clones take up roughly 45%. The clonotype originates from an adult woman with Graves' disease, either hyperthyroidism or ophthalmopathy (not recorded which). Sample: peripheral blood or thyroid tissue (not recorded which). This chain links TRBV30 with TRBJ2-7, with a tentative D call TRBD1 (6 bases). The DNA for the CDR3 is TGTGCCTGGAGTGTGCAGGGGTCCTACGAGCAGTACTTC. It yields the protein CAWSVQGSYEQYF.